Each of the 26 T cell receptor beta chains below was sequenced from the same sample in a study of blood T cell repertoires in COVID-19. TCRdb's table, derived via immunoSEQ multiplex PCR, lists solely in-frame clones and lacks some. The sample includes about 240,000 clones, about 86% of them seen just once. The sequencing sample was made of peripheral blood. The receptors here all came from a man between 60 and 75 years old with acute or convalescent COVID-19.

The chain recombines TRBV6-5 with TRBJ1-2, with a possible D match to TRBD1 (5 bases). CDR1 is MNHEY and CDR2 is SVGAGI in the germline V gene. CDR3 length equals 14 residues. The ends were cut back, 10 bases at V and 4 bases at J, with 19 bases in the middle. The DNA of the CDR3 is TGTGCCACCCGACCTCAGGACACTTTCTATGGCTACACCTTC. Protein: CATRPQDTFYGYTF.

This clone turned up a few times. V is TRBV5-6 and J is TRBJ2-7; 7 nucleotides line up with TRBD2. The CDR3 runs to 15 residues. Trimming took 0 bases from V and 4 from J; bases not matched to a gene: 7. CDR1 is SGHDT and CDR2 is YYEEEE in the germline V gene. The CDR3 sequence: CASSLVSTAGYEQYF. In nucleotides, the CDR3 is TGTGCCAGCAGCTTGGTCTCCACAGCGGGATACGAGCAGTACTTC.

Regarding this clone: Other DNA variants within this sample encode the same CDR3. V gene TRBV9 combines with J gene TRBJ2-2; TRBD1 is a possible D gene (6 bases). The length of the CDR3 is 14 residues. The V end was cut by 4 bases, the J end by 4 bases, with 11 bases between. From germline, CDR1 is SGDLS and CDR2 YYNGEE. The CDR3 loop is CASSPPRGTGELFF. DNA for the CDR3: TGTGCCAGCAGCCCCCCCAGGGGCACCGGGGAGCTGTTTTTT.

Regarding this clone: Distinct nucleotide sequences in the sample also encode this CDR3. In nucleotides, the CDR3 is TGCAGCGTTGATGGGCAGGGGGAAGGCTACACCTTC. Its translation is CSVDGQGEGYTF. V and J are TRBV29-1 and TRBJ1-2, with 7 positions matching TRBD1. Trimming at V came to 3 bases and at J to 8 bases, leaving 6 bases not matched to a gene. Germline CDR1 reads SQVTM; CDR2 reads ANQGSEA. This CDR3 contains 12 residues. The full variable domain, completed using reference TRBV29-1 and TRBJ1-2, is SAVISQKPSRDICQRGTSLTIQCQVDSQVTMMFWYRQQPGQSLTLIATANQGSEATYESGFVIDKFPISRPNLTFSTLTVSNMSPEDSSIYLCSVDGQGEGYTFGSGTRLTVV.

In its sample, this clone was seen once. The rearrangement joins TRBV4-3 to TRBJ2-7, with D possibly being TRBD2 (7 bases). CDR1 is LGHNA and CDR2 is YSLEER in the germline V gene. The CDR3 is 13 residues long. V lost 0 bases and J 12 bases, leaving 15 bases between the germline ends. CDR3 nucleotides: TGCGCCAGCAGCCAAGATAGGGGGGGGGAGTTGTACTTC. Translated, it gives CASSQDRGGELYF.

The V call is TRBV7-2, the J call TRBJ1-3, with 7 nucleotides matching TRBD1. CDR1 SGHTA and CDR2 FQGNSA come from the germline V gene. With 2 bases clipped from V and 0 bases from J, the junction kept 10 bases outside the gene matches. There are 18 residues in the CDR3. The DNA for the CDR3 is TGTGCCAGCAGCTTAACAGGGGATGCCATCTACTCTGGAAACACCATATATTTT. Amino acids: CASSLTGDAIYSGNTIYF.

J is TRBJ2-5 and V is TRBV4-2; D perhaps matches TRBD1 (5 bases). The germline CDR1 and CDR2 sequences are LGHNA and YNFKEQ. V was cut by 2 bases and J by 5 bases, with 12 bases left in between. This CDR3 has 14 residues. The CDR3 nucleotides are TGTGCCAGCAGCCAAAGGGGCCCAAGGGAGACCCAGTACTTC. Protein product: CASSQRGPRETQYF.

The rearrangement joins TRBV6-2 or TRBV6-3 to TRBJ1-1; D is perhaps TRBD1 (6 bases). Germline V gene data show CDR1 as MNHEY and CDR2 as SVGEGT. V was trimmed by 2 bases and J by 4 bases, leaving 8 bases between them. The CDR3 sequence is 13 residues long. CDR3 in amino acids: CASSYGGGTEAFF. The DNA of the CDR3 is TGTGCCAGCAGTTACGGGGGCGGCACTGAAGCTTTCTTT.

The V call is TRBV12-3 or TRBV12-4, the J call TRBJ1-6; D unresolved. The germline V and J ends were trimmed by 7 bases and 6 bases, with 10 bases remaining between them. This CDR3 spans 13 amino acids. The CDR3, as DNA: TGTGCCAGCACCCGAGGGATTAATTCACCCCTCCACTTT. It yields the protein CASTRGINSPLHF.

This clone was seen just once. The chain combines TRBV7-2 with TRBJ2-3, with D uncertain. The V gene lost 4 bases and the J gene lost 5 bases, with 10 bases spanning the gap. From germline, CDR1 is SGHTA and CDR2 FQGNSA. This CDR3 has 13 residues. The CDR3: CASSWLNLDTQYF. The CDR3 DNA follows: TGTGCCAGCAGCTGGTTGAACTTAGATACGCAGTATTTT.

The gene calls are TRBV19 and TRBJ1-1; 8 bases agree with TRBD1. The CDR3 totals 13 residues. The junction had 6 bases not matched to a gene; V was cut back by 7 bases and J by 5 bases. CDR1 and CDR2 (germline): LNHDA, SQIVND (reference sequence). The CDR3 loop is CASTPDRGTEAFF. The CDR3 coding sequence is TGTGCCAGTACTCCTGACAGGGGTACTGAAGCTTTCTTT.

The CDR3 DNA reads TGCAGTGCCGAATTAGCGAGGGAGCTGTTTTTT. Its protein product is CSAELARELFF. This chain links TRBV20-1 with TRBJ2-2, with D possibly TRBD2 on 5 matching bases. The CDR3 consists of 11 residues. The germline V gene has CDR1 DFQATT and CDR2 SNEGSKA (reference sequence). V was pared by 6 bases and J by 9 bases, with 11 bases between.

Here the CDR3 DNA reads TGTGCCAGCAGGCTGCGGGTAAATAGCCGGGACTCAGGTAGGCCCCAGCATTTT. The encoded protein is CASRLRVNSRDSGRPQHF. The V and J genes are TRBV28 and TRBJ1-5, with D maybe TRBD1 (5 bases). Germline V gives CDR1 MDHEN, CDR2 SYDVKM. This CDR3 is built from 18 residues. V lost 6 bases and J 9 bases, leaving 30 bases between the germline ends.

This clone was recorded once. The V gene is TRBV5-1, the J gene TRBJ1-1; maybe TRBD1 (5 bases). V lost 4 bases and J 1 base, leaving 8 bases between the germline ends. The CDR3 is made up of 13 amino acids. Germline V lookup: CDR1 SGHRS, CDR2 YFSETQ. CDR3 bases: TGCGCCAGCAGCCAGGGAGGGAACACTGAAGCTTTCTTT. Its protein product is CASSQGGNTEAFF.

The chain links TRBV5-1 to TRBJ2-5; 8 bases are shared with TRBD2. The CDR3 runs to 17 residues. The V gene's germline CDR1 is SGHRS and CDR2 YFSETQ. Trimming cost V 4 bases and J 2 bases; bases outside gene matches: 13. CDR3 DNA sequence: TGCGCCAGCAGCCCGTGGGTGGAGCGGGGGTTTCAAGAGACCCAGTACTTC. Translating gives CASSPWVERGFQETQYF.

V gene TRBV29-1 combines with J gene TRBJ1-2, with 9 positions matching TRBD1. The V gene's germline CDR1 is SQVTM and CDR2 ANQGSEA. The CDR3 runs to 14 residues. The V gene end was trimmed by 4 bases and the J gene end by 7 bases; junction bases not matched to a gene: 10. This CDR3 reads CSVVGLQGARGYTF. CDR3 in DNA: TGCAGCGTTGTGGGCCTACAGGGGGCGCGTGGCTACACCTTC.

The chain joins TRBV7-6 to TRBJ1-3, with TRBD1 matching 7 bases. The junction had 16 bases not matched to a gene; V was cut back by 5 bases and J by 0 bases. This CDR3 has 19 residues. Germline values: CDR1 SGHVS, CDR2 FNYEAQ. As DNA, the CDR3 is TGTGCCAGCAGCACGCATGAGGACAGGTTTGGCGACTCTGGAAACACCATATATTTT. Residues: CASSTHEDRFGDSGNTIYF.

This chain uses TRBV11-3 with TRBJ2-7, with D perhaps matching TRBD2 (5 bases). This CDR3 region has 15 residues. The V end was cut by 6 bases, the J end by 3 bases, with 18 bases between. The germline gives CDR1 SGHNT, CDR2 YENEEA. The CDR3 DNA follows: TGTGCCAGCAGGCCCCGAACTACCGGGGACTACGAGCAGTACTTC. Protein sequence: CASRPRTTGDYEQYF.

The chain joins TRBV10-3 to TRBJ2-1; 9 bases are shared with TRBD2. With V trimmed by 10 bases and J by 0 bases, 19 bases remained unmatched. The CDR3 sequence is 19 residues long. Germline CDR1 reads ENHRY; CDR2 reads SYGVKD. The CDR3 spells CATGTGPSGIKSSYNEQFF. The CDR3 DNA sequence: TGTGCCACCGGCACAGGGCCTAGCGGGATAAAGAGCTCCTACAATGAGCAGTTCTTC.

This clone has just one count. The chain is built from TRBV27 and TRBJ2-1; D gene ambiguous. Germline CDR1 MNHEY, CDR2 SMNVEV (reference sequence). Trimming shortened V by 4 bases and J by 0 bases, and 25 bases separated the two germline ends. The CDR3 sequence is 20 residues long. The CDR3 reads CASSYPPLSPLSSSYNEQFF. The DNA of the CDR3 is TGTGCCAGCAGTTATCCCCCATTATCCCCACTTAGTAGCTCCTACAATGAGCAGTTCTTC.

The gene calls are TRBV20-1 and TRBJ2-5; TRBD1 is a possible D gene (6 bases). V lost 3 bases to trimming and J lost 2 bases, with 13 bases between them. Germline CDR1 and CDR2: DFQATT and SNEGSKA (reference sequence). This CDR3 spans 14 amino acids. CDR3 bases: TGCAGTGCTAGTGGTACAGGGTGGCAAGAGACCCAGTACTTC. This sequence encodes CSASGTGWQETQYF.

V and J are TRBV6-2 or TRBV6-3 and TRBJ1-5, with a weak D call TRBD1 (5 bases). V lost 0 bases and J lost 15, with 12 bases in between. Germline loops: CDR1 MNHEY, CDR2 SVGEGT. The CDR3 covers 12 residues. The CDR3 nucleotides read TGTGCCAGCAGTTACTCCCAGGGTCCCTGGCATTTT. This sequence encodes CASSYSQGPWHF.

The chain employs TRBV5-4 and TRBJ1-1; TRBD1 aligns across 9 bases. The CDR3 covers 15 residues. Germline CDR1 is SGHNT and CDR2 is YYREEE (reference sequence). Trimming took 8 bases from V and 6 from J; bases not matched to a gene: 14. In nucleotides, the CDR3 is TGTGCCAGTACATTTCGACAGGGGGGAAATCCTGAAGCTTTCTTT. Translating it yields CASTFRQGGNPEAFF.

The J gene is TRBJ1-5, the V gene TRBV7-8; a weak D match, TRBD1 (5 bases). The CDR3 is 16 residues long. Between the trimmed V and J ends, which lost 1 base and 3 bases, there was a span of 13 bases. Germline lookup yields CDR1 SGHVS and CDR2 FQNEAQ. CDR3 amino acids: CASSLDGGSHNQPQHF. The DNA for the CDR3 is TGTGCCAGCAGCTTAGATGGGGGGTCCCACAATCAGCCCCAGCATTTT.

The chain combines TRBV5-1 with TRBJ2-7, with a weak D call TRBD1 (6 bases). Germline loops: CDR1 SGHRS, CDR2 YFSETQ. Trimming took off 0 bases at V and 5 bases at J, with 12 bases between the two ends. The CDR3 runs to 14 residues. The CDR3 DNA is TGCGCCAGCAGCTTGGTAGGGGGAATGGACGAGCAGTACTTC. It translates to CASSLVGGMDEQYF.

This chain joins TRBV6-5 and TRBJ1-6; no clear D. Trimming left V 0 bases short and J 10 bases short, with 13 bases between. This CDR3 is built from 15 residues. CDR1 is MNHEY and CDR2 is SVGAGI in the germline V gene. CDR3 sequence (DNA): TGTGCCAGCAGTTACTCGGAGTCAATTCGGTCACCCCTCCACTTT. Translation: CASSYSESIRSPLHF.